This TCR beta chain is drawn from a study of PD-1 blockade in mismatch repair-deficient tumors. Repertoires were generated with immunoSEQ multiplex PCR, while TCRdb's copy carries only in-frame clones and drops some. Of around 30,000 clones in the sample, approximately 84% are singletons; the top ten hold around 3.4%. Germline CDR1 and CDR2: SGHTA and FQGNSA. Trimming at V came to 4 bases and at J to 3 bases, leaving 8 bases not matched to a gene. CDR3 length: 17 residues. This receptor was taken from an adult with mismatch repair-deficient cancer. The sequences come from PBMCs, collected less than 7 weeks after starting pembrolizumab. This rearrangement joins TRBV7-2 to TRBJ2-5, with TRBD2 matching over 13 bases. The CDR3 DNA is TGTGCCAGCAGCTATAAAACCGGGACTAGCGGGAAAGAGACCCAGTACTTC. Translated: CASSYKTGTSGKETQYF.